The entry below gives a single TCR beta chain sequence along with its context. The target antigen is unknown. The V gene lost 2 bases and the J gene lost 4 bases, with 5 bases spanning the gap. This CDR3 has 12 amino acids. CDR1 MNHEY and CDR2 SVGAGI come from the germline V gene. The PCR had 60 Vbeta and 13 Jbeta primers. Profiling relied on immunoSEQ multiplex PCR, and the TCRdb table lists in-frame clones only, not all of them. The sample yields about 110,000 clones, roughly 67% seen once. The record originates from a study of cytomegalovirus exposure and HLA in healthy donors. Regarding the study as a whole: Sequencing probably produced one cluster of sequence variants that were highly shared.

The genes are TRBV6-5 and TRBJ1-2; D remains ambiguous. This TCR came from a man aged 40-50 years in good health and CMV-seronegative. The specimen was PBMCs. In DNA, the CDR3 is TGTGCCAGCAGTTACGGCAGCTATGGCTACACCTTC. The encoded protein is CASSYGSYGYTF.